The 19 T cell receptor beta chains in this list originate from one sample, sequenced in a study of blood T cell repertoires in COVID-19. Sequenced by immunoSEQ multiplex PCR; TCRdb stores in-frame clones only, minus some. The sample consists of approximately 110,000 clones, over 70% of them appearing once. Sequenced input: peripheral blood. The source of these receptors is a human donor in a cohort sampled during active or convalescent COVID-19.

V gene TRBV7-8 combines with J gene TRBJ1-1; tentatively, D is TRBD1 (5 bases). Between the trimmed V and J ends, which lost 7 bases and 1 base, there was a span of 19 bases. Germline V lookup: CDR1 SGHVS, CDR2 FQNEAQ. The CDR3 has 16 amino acids. CDR3 loop: CASIQPGEGRNTEAFF. The CDR3 DNA sequence: TGTGCCAGCATCCAACCGGGGGAGGGGAGGAACACTGAAGCTTTCTTT.

This chain connects TRBV15 to TRBJ1-5; D is ambiguous. Per the germline V gene, CDR1 is LNHNV and CDR2 is YYDKDF (reference sequence). The length of the CDR3 is 13 residues. The ends were cut back, 5 bases at V and 4 bases at J, with 9 bases in the middle. The CDR3 here is CATSSAGNQPQHF. The CDR3 DNA reads TGTGCCACCAGCTCGGCGGGGAATCAGCCCCAGCATTTT.

Points on this clone: Other nucleotide sequences in the sample specify the same CDR3. The V call is TRBV4-1, the J call TRBJ1-1, with D tentatively TRBD1 (6 bases). Germline V CDR1 and CDR2: MGHRA, YSYEKL. The V end was cut by 6 bases, the J end by 1 base, with 9 bases between. The CDR3 extends over 13 amino acids. CDR3 nucleotides: TGCGCCAGCAGACCACAGGGGAACACTGAAGCTTTCTTT. As protein: CASRPQGNTEAFF.

The J gene is TRBJ1-5, the V gene TRBV10-1, with TRBD1 as a possible D gene (5 bases). The CDR3 is 16 residues long. V lost 5 bases and J 5 bases, leaving 19 bases between the germline ends. The germline gives CDR1 WNHNN, CDR2 SYGVQD (reference sequence). CDR3: CASSNVGGVRDQPQHF. The CDR3 nucleotides read TGCGCCAGCAGTAACGTGGGGGGAGTGAGGGATCAGCCCCAGCATTTT.

This rearrangement joins TRBV7-9 to TRBJ1-1, with a tentative D call TRBD1 (6 bases). Trimming removed 6 bases at V and 0 bases at J, with 14 bases between. The CDR3 spans 15 residues. Germline V CDR1 and CDR2: SEHNR, FQNEAQ (reference sequence). CDR3 DNA sequence: TGTGCCAGCAGTCAGGACAGCAATATGAACACTGAAGCTTTCTTT. Protein product: CASSQDSNMNTEAFF.

The V gene is TRBV6-2 or TRBV6-3, the J gene TRBJ2-7; 9 bases align to TRBD1. V lost 6 bases to trimming and J lost 6 bases; unmatched junction nucleotides: 15. The CDR3 covers 16 residues. Germline CDR1 is MNHEY and CDR2 is SVGEGT. As DNA, the CDR3 is TGTGCCAGCAGCACCCTAGCTGTTACAGGGGGCGGCGAGCAGTACTTC. The encoded protein is CASSTLAVTGGGEQYF.

J is TRBJ2-2 and V is TRBV5-1; D is ambiguous. The V end lost 3 bases, the J end lost 3 bases, and 12 bases lay between the germline ends. The germline V gene encodes CDR1 SGHRS and CDR2 YFSETQ. The CDR3 is 15 residues long. As DNA, the CDR3 is TGCGCCAGCAGCTCCGGCGACTGGCACACCGGGGAGCTGTTTTTT. It translates to CASSSGDWHTGELFF.

The chain joins TRBV15 to TRBJ1-1; 9 nucleotides agree with TRBD1. V was pared by 3 bases and J by 7 bases, with 3 bases of the junction left unmatched. The CDR3 totals 13 residues. Looked up from germline, CDR1 is LNHNV and CDR2 is YYDKDF (reference sequence). CDR3 amino acids: CATSRRTGVEAFF. CDR3 bases: TGTGCCACCAGCAGGAGGACAGGGGTTGAAGCTTTCTTT.

The gene calls are TRBV28 and TRBJ2-1, with TRBD1 matching 8 bases. Germline V gene sequence: CDR1 MDHEN, CDR2 SYDVKM. CDR3 length equals 16 residues. Germline trimming cut 6 bases from V and 3 bases from J; bases unmatched to any gene: 10. In DNA form, the CDR3 reads TGTGCCAGCAGACCAGAGACAGGGGTAATCTACAATGAGCAGTTCTTC. Its translation: CASRPETGVIYNEQFF. The full variable domain, with the rest looked up from reference TRBV28 and TRBJ2-1, is DVKVTQSSRYLVKRTGEKVFLECVQDMDHENMFWYRQDPGLGLRLIYFSYDVKMKEKGDIPEGYSVSREKKERFSLILESASTNQTSMYLCASRPETGVIYNEQFFGPGTRLTVL.

The chain carries TRBV7-9 and TRBJ2-5; no reliable D call. Per the germline V gene, CDR1 is SEHNR and CDR2 is FQNEAQ (reference sequence). Trimming shortened V by 5 bases and J by 4 bases, and 20 bases separated the two germline ends. The CDR3 extends over 16 amino acids. The CDR3 nucleotides are TGTGCCAGCAGCCAACCTTGGTTGGAGAGTCGAGAGACCCAGTACTTC. It yields the protein CASSQPWLESRETQYF.

The chain uses TRBV7-2 and TRBJ1-4; D ambiguous. This CDR3 spans 15 amino acids. Trimming cost V 3 bases and J 0 bases, with 8 bases left between them. The germline V gene encodes CDR1 SGHTA and CDR2 FQGNSA. The CDR3 sequence is CASSFWAATNEKLFF. The DNA of the CDR3 is TGTGCCAGCAGCTTTTGGGCTGCAACTAATGAAAAACTGTTTTTT.

The rearrangement links TRBV19 to TRBJ2-5; 10 bases align to TRBD1. CDR3 length equals 16 residues. J gave up 1 base and V 5 bases, and 7 bases lay outside the gene matches. The germline V gene has CDR1 LNHDA and CDR2 SQIVND (reference sequence). DNA for the CDR3: TGTGCCAGTAGTTCGTGGACAGGGGGTATCCAAGAGACCCAGTACTTC. This encodes CASSSWTGGIQETQYF.

The rearrangement uses TRBV28 and TRBJ2-1, with D perhaps TRBD2 (6 bases). The V gene's germline CDR1 is MDHEN and CDR2 SYDVKM. Trimming cost V 5 bases and J 7 bases, with 12 bases left between them. CDR3 length: 13 residues. This CDR3 reads CASSITSSNEQFF. DNA of the CDR3: TGTGCCAGCAGTATCACTAGCTCGAATGAGCAGTTCTTC.

In nucleotides, the CDR3 is TGTGCCAGCAGCTTAGCCTCGGGACTAGCGACCAATGAGCAGTTCTTC. This codes for CASSLASGLATNEQFF. The chain recombines TRBV7-2 with TRBJ2-1; 10 bases align to TRBD2. The germline CDR1 and CDR2 sequences are SGHTA and FQGNSA. The CDR3 consists of 16 residues. V trimming: 0 bases; J trimming: 6 bases; junction bases outside the gene matches: 5.

This clone has a single count. This rearrangement joins TRBV14 to TRBJ2-1; 7 bases agree with TRBD2. CDR1 SGHDN and CDR2 FVKESK come from the germline V gene. This CDR3 is built from 17 residues. V lost 1 base, J lost 3 bases, and 9 bases stayed unmatched. The CDR3 nucleotides read TGTGCCAGCAGCCAAGGTTGGTCCGGGGGGTTCTACAATGAGCAGTTCTTC. As protein: CASSQGWSGGFYNEQFF.

This chain links TRBV3-1 (or the pseudogene TRBV3-2) with TRBJ2-2; D not certain. The CDR3 has 12 residues. From germline, CDR1 is LGHDT and CDR2 YNNKEL (reference sequence). V lost 4 bases and J 5 bases, leaving 5 bases between the germline ends. The CDR3 DNA reads as TGTGCCAGCAGCCCTCCGACCGGGGAGCTGTTTTTT. Amino acids: CASSPPTGELFF.

The chain carries TRBV28 and TRBJ2-6; possible D gene TRBD2, 5 bases. Germline CDR1 reads MDHEN; CDR2 reads SYDVKM. The V end was cut by 5 bases, the J end by 0 bases, with 8 bases between. This CDR3 region has 15 residues. CDR3 nucleotides: TGTGCCAGCAGTCCCGCGGGCTCTGGGGCCAACGTCCTGACTTTC. It translates to CASSPAGSGANVLTF.

This sequence joins TRBV5-1 and TRBJ2-7, with a possible D match to TRBD2 (6 bases). The CDR3 has 15 amino acids. Trimming left V 0 bases short and J 3 bases short, with 13 bases between. Germline V lookup: CDR1 SGHRS, CDR2 YFSETQ. The CDR3 DNA follows: TGCGCCAGCAGCTTGGCACCGGGACTGAACTACGAGCAGTACTTC. Encoded protein: CASSLAPGLNYEQYF.

The J gene is TRBJ2-5, the V gene TRBV5-8; perhaps TRBD2 as D (6 bases). The CDR3 consists of 14 residues. Germline V CDR1 and CDR2: SGHTS, YDEGEE. Trimming shortened V by 3 bases and J by 2 bases, and 11 bases separated the two germline ends. The CDR3 DNA reads as TGTGCCAGCAGCTACATAGCGGTTCAAGAGACCCAGTACTTC. Its translation is CASSYIAVQETQYF.